This T cell receptor (beta chain) was captured in a study of CD8+ T cells in alopecia areata. The wider study: A regimen of oral tofacitinib, 5 to 10 mg twice daily, was given to treated patients. Findings of the study overall: The study found higher clonality in lesional than normal scalp, especially in alopecia totalis/universalis. Normal skin's resident alphabeta T cells are sequenced alongside lesional scalp T cells. Many expanded lesional clones remained in scalp and blood on tofacitinib.

Treatment meaning: oral pan-JAK inhibitor, 5-10 mg twice daily. The CDR3 totals 15 residues. V lost 6 bases to trimming and J lost 4 bases; unmatched junction nucleotides: 8. The germline V gene has CDR1 SNHLY and CDR2 FYNNEI. Extraction of RNA preceded its reverse transcription into cDNA, which served as the sequencing template. Profiled with immunoSEQ multiplex PCR; TCRdb holds only in-frame clones, not every one. This sample has some 190,000 clones, with 66% found just once. Of note for this clone: Its matching antigen is unknown.

The source of this sequence is a human donor with alopecia areata. The chain has TRBV2 and TRBJ2-1; 8 bases map to TRBD1. The specimen was CD4+ T cells sorted from blood, collected around week 42, from a patient treated with tofacitinib. CDR3 protein: CASSGQGEVYNEQFF. In nucleotides, the CDR3 is TGTGCCAGCAGCGGACAGGGTGAGGTTTACAATGAGCAGTTCTTC.